The next 32 T cell receptor beta chains were all read from a single sample in a study of T cells in localized non-small cell lung cancer. Repertoires were generated with immunoSEQ multiplex PCR, while TCRdb's copy carries only in-frame clones and drops some. This sample has around 10,000 clones, with over 65% found just once. This specimen consisted of peripheral blood, obtained before any cancer treatment. The receptors were sampled from a male donor older than 55 with stage I lung adenocarcinoma.

V usage is TRBV28 and J usage is TRBJ1-6; the D gene is possibly TRBD1 (5 bases). Per the germline V gene, CDR1 is MDHEN and CDR2 is SYDVKM. V was shortened by 4 bases and J by 10 bases, with 20 bases between the two germline ends. The CDR3 sequence is 16 residues long. The CDR3 spells CASSSHQGVKDSPLHF. The CDR3 coding sequence is TGTGCCAGCAGTTCACACCAGGGTGTCAAGGACTCACCCCTCCACTTT.

The count of this clone is one. This chain joins TRBV5-4 and TRBJ2-5; a possible D gene is TRBD1 (5 bases). Per the germline V gene, CDR1 is SGHNT and CDR2 is YYREEE (reference sequence). There are 15 residues in the CDR3. Trimming took 5 bases from V and 7 from J, leaving 21 bases between them. The CDR3 DNA reads TGTGCCAGCAGTTTTGACAGTGCGGTCGATAGGACCCAGTACTTC. Translation gives CASSFDSAVDRTQYF.

The chain joins TRBV13 to TRBJ2-2; D perhaps matches TRBD1 (6 bases). Looked up from germline, CDR1 is PRHDT and CDR2 is FYEKMQ (reference sequence). The CDR3 has 14 amino acids. Trimming stripped 2 bases from V and 5 bases from J, with 9 bases between. The CDR3 DNA reads TGTGCCAGCAGCTTATTGGGGGCGACCGGGGAGCTGTTTTTT. Translating it yields CASSLLGATGELFF.

The chain combines TRBV6-5 with TRBJ2-7, with D perhaps matching TRBD1 (6 bases). Germline V gives CDR1 MNHEY, CDR2 SVGAGI. CDR3 size: 12 residues. Trimming shortened V by 5 bases and J by 6 bases, and 11 bases separated the two germline ends. This CDR3 is CASSPGQPEQYF. In DNA form, the CDR3 reads TGTGCCAGCAGTCCTGGACAGCCCGAGCAGTACTTC.

The chain couples TRBV13 to TRBJ2-3; 12 bases are a match to TRBD2. The V and J ends lost 1 base and 0 bases, in that order; junction bases with no gene match: 11. Germline-derived CDR1 and CDR2 are PRHDT and FYEKMQ (reference sequence). The CDR3 sequence is 20 residues long. The CDR3 here is CASSLVPGLAGISSTDTQYF. Here the CDR3 DNA reads TGTGCCAGCAGCTTAGTCCCTGGACTAGCGGGGATATCAAGCACAGATACGCAGTATTTT.

The count of this clone is one. The rearrangement uses TRBV7-9 and TRBJ2-1; 11 bases agree with TRBD1. This CDR3 spans 14 amino acids. The trim removed 4 bases at V and 8 bases at J, leaving 4 bases unmatched. Germline CDR1 SEHNR, CDR2 FQNEAQ (reference sequence). CDR3 DNA sequence: TGTGCCAGCAGCTCCCGGGACAGGGGGGATGAGCAGTTCTTC. It specifies CASSSRDRGDEQFF. Supplemented by reference TRBV7-9 and TRBJ2-1, the full variable domain reads DTGVSQNPRHKITKRGQNVTFRCDPISEHNRLYWYRQTLGQGPEFLTYFQNEAQLEKSRLLSDRFSAERPKGSFSTLEIQRTEQGDSAMYLCASSSRDRGDEQFFGPGTRLTVL.

The chain carries TRBV19 and TRBJ2-7; TRBD1 is a possible D gene (6 bases). Trimming removed 5 bases at V and 0 bases at J, with 11 bases between. In germline, CDR1 is LNHDA, CDR2 SQIVND (reference sequence). The length of the CDR3 is 14 residues. CDR3 bases: TGTGCCAGTAGTGCCGGACAGTACTCCTACGAGCAGTACTTC. This encodes CASSAGQYSYEQYF.

This chain joins TRBV5-6 and TRBJ1-1; D is unclear. Trimming cost V 2 bases and J 1 base, with 6 bases left between them. From germline, CDR1 is SGHDT and CDR2 YYEEEE. The CDR3 loop spans 13 amino acids. DNA for the CDR3: TGTGCCAGCAGCTTTCACGGGAACACTGAAGCTTTCTTT. The encoded protein is CASSFHGNTEAFF.

Only a few counts were recorded for this clone. CDR3 region: CASSRQDLGYGYTF. CDR3 coding DNA: TGTGCCAGCTCACGACAGGATCTCGGGTATGGCTACACCTTC. This chain uses TRBV18 with TRBJ1-2, with TRBD1 as a possible D gene (6 bases). Germline values: CDR1 KGHSH, CDR2 LQKENI. The CDR3 is 14 amino acids. The V end was cut by 4 bases, the J end by 5 bases, with 14 bases between.

The chain joins TRBV5-6 to TRBJ2-5; 11 bases line up with TRBD2. V shed 3 bases and J 5 bases; nucleotides not matched to a gene: 9. CDR3 length: 16 residues. CDR1 and CDR2 (germline): SGHDT, YYEEEE. CDR3 sequence (DNA): TGTGCCAGCAGCTCCCGGGCTAGCGGGGGGCGTGAGACCCAGTACTTC. It translates to CASSSRASGGRETQYF.

V gene TRBV7-4 combines with J gene TRBJ1-4; D ambiguous. The CDR3 contains 15 residues. In germline, CDR1 is SGHVT, CDR2 SQSDAQ. Between the trimmed V and J ends, which lost 5 bases and 4 bases, there was a span of 14 bases. CDR3 in DNA: TGTGCCAGCAGCCCCGACGGAAGTTTTAATGAAAAACTGTTTTTT. Translating gives CASSPDGSFNEKLFF.

The rearrangement joins TRBV7-3 to TRBJ2-5; a possible D gene is TRBD2 (6 bases). The V end lost 5 bases, the J end lost 5 bases, and 18 bases lay between the germline ends. The CDR3 spans 15 residues. Germline loops: CDR1 SGHTA, CDR2 FQGTGA. The DNA of the CDR3 is TGTGCCAGCAGCGTAAGCGGCGGGGCGGGGGAGACCCAGTACTTC. This codes for CASSVSGGAGETQYF.

The rearrangement uses TRBV7-3 and TRBJ1-3; D might be TRBD1 (5 bases). V shed 2 bases and J shed 8 bases, with 16 bases lying between them. The CDR3 sequence is 15 residues long. Germline CDR1 SGHTA, CDR2 FQGTGA. The CDR3: CASSLWGTPGDTIYF. CDR3 sequence (DNA): TGTGCCAGCAGCTTATGGGGAACCCCGGGGGACACCATATATTTT.

CDR3 loop: CASSQAPGGNYGYTF. The CDR3 nucleotides read TGTGCCAGCAGCCAAGCGCCAGGTGGGAACTATGGCTACACCTTC. The chain couples TRBV14 to TRBJ1-2; D not certain. The V gene lost 1 base and the J gene lost 2 bases, with 11 bases spanning the gap. The CDR3 contains 15 residues. Germline V lookup: CDR1 SGHDN, CDR2 FVKESK.

The rearrangement uses TRBV4-3 and TRBJ2-4; D uncertain. Trimming shortened V by 1 base and J by 6 bases, and 10 bases separated the two germline ends. The germline V gene encodes CDR1 LGHNA and CDR2 YSLEER. The CDR3 length is 14 residues. This CDR3 is CASSQGPRGNIQYF. The CDR3 bases are TGCGCCAGCAGCCAAGGTCCAAGAGGAAACATTCAGTACTTC.

The gene calls are TRBV7-2 and TRBJ1-5; 7 positions match TRBD1. Looked up from germline, CDR1 is SGHTA and CDR2 is FQGNSA. J gave up 4 bases and V 5 bases, and 5 bases lay outside the gene matches. There are 14 residues in the CDR3. This CDR3 reads CASSPGQLNQPQHF. The CDR3 nucleotides read TGTGCCAGCAGCCCGGGACAGCTTAATCAGCCCCAGCATTTT.

The V call is TRBV7-2, the J call TRBJ1-5, with D tentatively TRBD1 (5 bases). Trimming removed 6 bases from V and 9 bases from J, with 12 bases in between. Germline loops: CDR1 SGHTA, CDR2 FQGNSA. The CDR3 is made up of 12 amino acids. The CDR3 nucleotides are TGTGCCAGCAGGTCCAGGGTAGGGCCCCAGCATTTT. The encoded protein is CASRSRVGPQHF.

As DNA, the CDR3 is TGTGCCAGTAGTATGCCAGAAAAAGAGACCCAGTACTTC. It is translated as CASSMPEKETQYF. The genes are TRBV19 and TRBJ2-5; no reliable D call. CDR3 length: 13 residues. The V end was cut by 3 bases, the J end by 3 bases, with 8 bases between. CDR1 and CDR2 from the germline V gene are LNHDA and SQIVND (reference sequence). Full variable domain (remainder filled in from reference TRBV19 and TRBJ2-5): DGGITQSPKYLFRKEGQNVTLSCEQNLNHDAMYWYRQDPGQGLRLIYYSQIVNDFQKGDIAEGYSVSREKKESFPLTVTSAQKNPTAFYLCASSMPEKETQYFGPGTRLLVL.

In this sample, this clone turned up a few times. The rearrangement joins TRBV9 to TRBJ1-3; TRBD1 might be the D (6 bases). The CDR3 is 18 amino acids. Per germline, CDR1 SGDLS and CDR2 YYNGEE. The V and J ends lost 0 bases and 4 bases respectively, with 20 bases between them. CDR3 residues: CASSVGLLRGSSGNTIYF. As DNA, the CDR3 is TGTGCCAGCAGCGTAGGTTTGCTCAGGGGATCTTCGGGAAACACCATATATTTT.

The chain is built from TRBV2 and TRBJ2-3, with D tentatively TRBD1 or TRBD2 (5 bases each). V gave up 5 bases and J gave up 0 bases, with 6 bases separating them. CDR1 is SNHLY, CDR2 FYNNEI, per germline. The CDR3 runs 13 residues. The chain's CDR3 is CASSRDSTDTQYF. In DNA form, the CDR3 reads TGTGCCAGCAGTCGGGACAGCACAGATACGCAGTATTTT.

The genes are TRBV13 and TRBJ2-1; maybe TRBD2 (5 bases). V dropped 7 bases and J dropped 6 bases, with 19 bases sitting between them. The CDR3 length is 15 residues. Germline loops: CDR1 PRHDT, CDR2 FYEKMQ (reference sequence). The CDR3 spells CASKEAVITRNEQFF. Written as DNA, the CDR3 is TGTGCCAGCAAGGAGGCGGTGATAACGCGCAATGAGCAGTTCTTC.

The V and J genes are TRBV2 and TRBJ2-3, with 11 bases fitting TRBD2. The J segment lost 7 bases and the V segment lost 6 bases, leaving 9 bases of the junction unmatched. Per the germline V gene, CDR1 is SNHLY and CDR2 is FYNNEI. The CDR3 extends over 15 amino acids. CDR3 sequence reads: CASSGSGGGQNTQYF. The CDR3, as DNA: TGTGCCAGCAGCGGTAGCGGGGGGGGGCAGAATACGCAGTATTTT.

The chain uses TRBV6-6 and TRBJ1-1; TRBD1 aligns across 8 bases. Germline V gene data show CDR1 as MNHNY and CDR2 as SVGAGI (reference sequence). Germline trimming cut 5 bases from V and 0 bases from J; bases unmatched to any gene: 5. The CDR3 has 15 amino acids. The CDR3 is CASSRTGRMNTEAFF. In DNA, the CDR3 is TGTGCCAGCAGTCGGACAGGGCGTATGAACACTGAAGCTTTCTTT.

The genes are TRBV15 and TRBJ2-5, with D unresolved. This CDR3 region has 13 residues. V lost 2 bases to trimming and J lost 5 bases, with 9 bases between them. Looked up from germline, CDR1 is LNHNV and CDR2 is YYDKDF (reference sequence). This chain's CDR3 is CATSRPLGETQYF. CDR3 bases: TGTGCCACCAGCAGACCGCTCGGTGAGACCCAGTACTTC. Full variable domain (remainder filled in from reference TRBV15 and TRBJ2-5): DAMVIQNPRYQVTQFGKPVTLSCSQTLNHNVMYWYQQKSSQAPKLLFHYYDKDFNNEADTPDNFQSRRPNTSFCFLDIRSPGLGDTAMYLCATSRPLGETQYFGPGTRLLVL.

This clone showed up just a few times. The chain combines TRBV2 with TRBJ1-1; D not resolved. Per the germline V gene, CDR1 is SNHLY and CDR2 is FYNNEI. The germline V and J ends were trimmed by 2 bases and 11 bases, with 9 bases remaining between them. This CDR3 spans 11 amino acids. The DNA of the CDR3 is TGTGCCAGCAGTGAACTGGGCTTGGCTTTCTTT. Residues: CASSELGLAFF. Full variable domain (missing parts from reference TRBV2 and TRBJ1-1): EPEVTQTPSHQVTQMGQEVILRCVPISNHLYFYWYRQILGQKVEFLVSFYNNEISEKSEIFDDQFSVERPDGSNFTLKIRSTKLEDSAMYFCASSELGLAFFGQGTRLTVV.

The chain combines TRBV28 with TRBJ2-5, with D uncertain. The CDR3 consists of 15 residues. V lost 0 bases, J lost 4 bases, and 12 bases lay in between. Germline values: CDR1 MDHEN, CDR2 SYDVKM. For the CDR3, the DNA is TGTGCCAGCAGTTTATGGGGCAGATCAACAGAGACCCAGTACTTC. It codes for CASSLWGRSTETQYF. The full variable domain, completed using reference TRBV28 and TRBJ2-5, is DVKVTQSSRYLVKRTGEKVFLECVQDMDHENMFWYRQDPGLGLRLIYFSYDVKMKEKGDIPEGYSVSREKKERFSLILESASTNQTSMYLCASSLWGRSTETQYFGPGTRLLVL.

The chain employs TRBV14 and TRBJ1-6; 7 bases fit TRBD1. There are 16 residues in the CDR3. The germline V gene encodes CDR1 SGHDN and CDR2 FVKESK. The junction had 7 bases not matched to a gene; V was cut back by 2 bases and J by 6 bases. As DNA, the CDR3 is TGTGCCAGCAGCCAAAGCCAGGGGGGACGTAATTCACCCCTCCACTTT. Its translation: CASSQSQGGRNSPLHF.

In its sample, this clone was seen a few times. This chain joins TRBV7-3 and TRBJ2-1; TRBD1 might be the D (5 bases). Per the germline V gene, CDR1 is SGHTA and CDR2 is FQGTGA. V lost 1 base, J lost 9 bases, and 10 bases lay in between. The length of the CDR3 is 13 residues. The CDR3 protein is CASSLRQLSEQFF. Written as DNA, the CDR3 is TGTGCCAGCAGCTTAAGACAGTTGAGTGAGCAGTTCTTC.

This clone was seen a handful of times. The rearrangement uses TRBV4-1 and TRBJ1-2; the match to TRBD1 covers 7 bases. Germline-derived CDR1 and CDR2 are MGHRA and YSYEKL. CDR3 size: 16 residues. V dropped 0 bases and J dropped 4; count of bases not matched to a gene: 8. The CDR3 DNA is TGCGCCAGCAGCCAAGAGCGGGACAGAGTGTCCTATGGCTACACCTTC. Protein: CASSQERDRVSYGYTF.

The CDR3 DNA reads TGTGCCAGCAGTGAAAAGGGGGGGAATCAGCCCCAGCATTTT. Residues: CASSEKGGNQPQHF. This sequence joins TRBV6-1 and TRBJ1-5; D may be TRBD1 (6 bases). The germline gives CDR1 MNHNS, CDR2 SASEGT. V gave up 2 bases and J gave up 4 bases, with 9 bases separating them. CDR3 length: 14 residues.

The genes are TRBV5-1 and TRBJ2-5; the D call may be TRBD1 or TRBD2 (6 bases each). The V end was cut by 4 bases, the J end by 5 bases, with 12 bases between. The CDR3 covers 13 residues. Germline V lookup: CDR1 SGHRS, CDR2 YFSETQ. Written as DNA, the CDR3 is TGCGCCAGCAGCCCGGGGGCCAGGGAGACCCAGTACTTC. This codes for CASSPGARETQYF. Complete variable domain (other parts from reference TRBV5-1 and TRBJ2-5): KAGVTQTPRYLIKTRGQQVTLSCSPISGHRSVSWYQQTPGQGLQFLFEYFSETQRNKGNFPGRFSGRQFSNSRSEMNVSTLELGDSALYLCASSPGARETQYFGPGTRLLVL.

This clone occurred a few times. The rearrangement uses TRBV4-2 and TRBJ1-3, with a weak D call TRBD1 (6 bases). Germline assignment: CDR1 LGHNA and CDR2 YNFKEQ. The CDR3 is made up of 16 amino acids. V gave up 4 bases and J gave up 2 bases, with 15 bases separating them. This CDR3 is CASSPLKGGAGNTIYF. The CDR3 nucleotides are TGTGCCAGCAGCCCCCTTAAAGGGGGGGCTGGAAACACCATATATTTT.